The 18 T cell receptor beta chains reported below all come from one sample, sequenced in a study of blood T cell repertoires in COVID-19. Assay used: immunoSEQ multiplex PCR; TCRdb lists only in-frame clones, some missing. Altogether under 250,000 clones are present, roughly 88% being singletons, with the ten largest covering around 3.1%. Sequencing was performed on PBMCs or T cells enriched from blood (not recorded which). The receptors were sampled from a woman aged 40-49 years who had been exposed to COVID-19.

The chain recombines TRBV13 with TRBJ1-2; TRBD1 aligns across 7 bases. J lost 4 bases, V lost 4 bases, and 15 bases had no gene match. CDR3 size: 17 residues. The V gene's germline CDR1 is PRHDT and CDR2 FYEKMQ (reference sequence). This chain's CDR3 is CASSSKNTGANLYGYTF. For the CDR3, the DNA is TGTGCCAGCAGCTCAAAAAACACAGGGGCGAATCTCTATGGCTACACCTTC.

This clone occurred once. The gene calls are TRBV3-1 (or the pseudogene TRBV3-2) and TRBJ2-5; 16 bases align to TRBD2. Germline loops: CDR1 LGHDT, CDR2 YNNKEL (reference sequence). This CDR3 is 16 amino acids long. V was pared by 5 bases and J by 4 bases, with 4 bases of the junction left unmatched. This chain's CDR3 is CASSGTSGGARETQYF. CDR3 bases: TGTGCCAGCAGCGGGACTAGCGGGGGGGCCAGAGAGACCCAGTACTTC.

J is TRBJ2-1 and V is TRBV7-3; D possibly corresponds to TRBD1 (6 bases). V was trimmed by 0 bases and J by 5 bases, leaving 11 bases between them. This CDR3 is 15 amino acids long. Germline V gene data show CDR1 as SGHTA and CDR2 as FQGTGA. CDR3 in amino acids: CASSLTSTGHNEQFF. In nucleotides, the CDR3 is TGTGCCAGCAGCTTAACTTCCACAGGGCACAATGAGCAGTTCTTC.

V and J are TRBV7-8 and TRBJ1-6; 7 positions agree with TRBD1. V was pared by 4 bases and J by 0 bases, with 9 bases of the junction left unmatched. Germline CDR1 and CDR2: SGHVS and FQNEAQ. The CDR3 runs 18 residues. The CDR3 coding sequence is TGTGCCAGCAGCTCAGAACAGGGGTCGAGCTCCTATAATTCACCCCTCCACTTT. This encodes CASSSEQGSSSYNSPLHF.

V usage is TRBV7-3 and J usage is TRBJ2-3; TRBD2 matches 8 bases. The CDR3 has 19 amino acids. V shed 2 bases and J 1 base; nucleotides not matched to a gene: 14. CDR1 and CDR2 from the germline V gene are SGHTA and FQGTGA. The chain's CDR3 is CASSLEGPSREGGTDTQYF. The CDR3 DNA sequence: TGTGCCAGCAGCTTAGAGGGCCCTAGTCGGGAGGGCGGCACAGATACGCAGTATTTT.

The chain has TRBV7-8 and TRBJ1-1; TRBD1 agrees at 8 bases. In germline, CDR1 is SGHVS, CDR2 FQNEAQ. Germline trimming cut 3 bases from V and 2 bases from J; bases unmatched to any gene: 8. The CDR3 is 16 residues long. The CDR3 region is CASSFLHRGGNTEAFF. CDR3 in DNA: TGTGCCAGCAGCTTCCTCCACAGGGGGGGAAACACTGAAGCTTTCTTT.

The V and J genes are TRBV6-1 and TRBJ1-5; D is perhaps TRBD1 (6 bases). The CDR3 extends over 17 amino acids. V dropped 2 bases and J dropped 4 bases, with 18 bases sitting between them. Germline V gene lookup returns CDR1 MNHNS and CDR2 SASEGT. The DNA for the CDR3 is TGTGCCAGCAGTGAAATCCAGTCTTCCAGGGGAAATCAGCCCCAGCATTTT. Its protein product is CASSEIQSSRGNQPQHF.

The chain recombines TRBV7-3 with TRBJ2-5, with D uncertain. The CDR3 totals 13 residues. CDR1 is SGHTA and CDR2 is FQGTGA in the germline V gene. Trimming removed 3 bases at V and 4 bases at J, with 9 bases between. CDR3 in DNA: TGTGCCAGCAGCTTGGCTAGTCGAGAGACCCAGTACTTC. Protein: CASSLASRETQYF. Complete variable domain (other parts from reference TRBV7-3 and TRBJ2-5): GAGVSQTPSNKVTEKGKYVELRCDPISGHTALYWYRQSLGQGPEFLIYFQGTGAADDSGLPNDRFFAVRPEGSVSTLKIQRTERGDSAVYLCASSLASRETQYFGPGTRLLVL.

This sequence joins TRBV7-6 and TRBJ2-5; 8 nucleotides line up with TRBD2. Germline values: CDR1 SGHVS, CDR2 FNYEAQ. V trimming: 4 bases; J trimming: 5 bases; junction bases outside the gene matches: 6. The CDR3 has 14 amino acids. The CDR3 region is CASSSAGAGETQYF. The CDR3 DNA is TGTGCCAGCAGCTCAGCGGGGGCTGGGGAGACCCAGTACTTC.

The chain links TRBV18 to TRBJ2-1; 16 bases map to TRBD2. V lost 0 bases to trimming and J lost 3 bases; unmatched junction nucleotides: 14. CDR1 is KGHSH, CDR2 LQKENI, per germline. The CDR3 is 22 residues long. In DNA, the CDR3 is TGTGCCAGCTCACCACCGATCTATGCGGGGACTAGCGGGAGGGGGGTCTACAATGAGCAGTTCTTC. Translation gives CASSPPIYAGTSGRGVYNEQFF.

The chain uses TRBV28 and TRBJ1-1, with TRBD1 as a possible D gene (5 bases). The V gene lost 3 bases and the J gene lost 4 bases, with 12 bases spanning the gap. Germline loops: CDR1 MDHEN, CDR2 SYDVKM. The CDR3 consists of 14 residues. The CDR3 DNA sequence: TGTGCCAGCAGTTTTCCTAGGGGACTCACTGAAGCTTTCTTT. It translates to CASSFPRGLTEAFF.

The sample holds a few counts of this clone. CDR3 bases: TGCGCCAGCAGCTCCTGGACAGGGGGCACTGAAGCTTTCTTT. Amino acid sequence: CASSSWTGGTEAFF. This chain links TRBV5-1 with TRBJ1-1; 10 bases are a match to TRBD1. With V trimmed by 3 bases and J by 4 bases, 3 bases remained unmatched. There are 14 residues in the CDR3. Germline lookup yields CDR1 SGHRS and CDR2 YFSETQ.

This clone has just one count. This sequence joins TRBV6-2 or TRBV6-3 and TRBJ1-1; D perhaps matches TRBD1 (5 bases). V shed 2 bases and J shed 4 bases, with 14 bases lying between them. The V gene's germline CDR1 is MNHEY and CDR2 SVGEGT. The CDR3 has 15 amino acids. CDR3 nucleotide sequence: TGTGCCAGCAGTTACGCCGGCCAGGGAACCACTGAAGCTTTCTTT. It codes for CASSYAGQGTTEAFF.

The V and J genes are TRBV18 and TRBJ2-7, with D possibly matching TRBD2 (5 bases). This CDR3 is 13 amino acids long. In germline, CDR1 is KGHSH, CDR2 LQKENI. The V and J ends lost 6 bases and 2 bases respectively, with 11 bases between them. The CDR3 sequence is CASSPLEAYEQYF. The CDR3 bases are TGTGCCAGCTCTCCCTTGGAGGCCTACGAGCAGTACTTC.

In this sample, this clone turned up once. The rearrangement uses TRBV28 and TRBJ1-3; D gene uncertain. This CDR3 contains 13 residues. The germline V and J ends were trimmed by 6 bases and 7 bases, with 13 bases remaining between them. The V gene's germline CDR1 is MDHEN and CDR2 SYDVKM. The CDR3 reads CASSDSGGNTIYF. The CDR3 DNA follows: TGTGCCAGCAGCGACTCTGGTGGGAACACCATATATTTT.

The chain links TRBV7-8 to TRBJ2-4; TRBD2 matches at 8 bases. This CDR3 has 16 residues. CDR1 and CDR2 (germline): SGHVS, FQNEAQ. Trimming cost V 2 bases and J 3 bases; bases outside gene matches: 6. CDR3 nucleotide sequence: TGTGCCAGCAGCTTACAAAGACTAGCGCGCAAAAACATTCAGTACTTC. This encodes CASSLQRLARKNIQYF.

This chain connects TRBV6-2 or TRBV6-3 to TRBJ2-3; the match to TRBD2 covers 9 bases. The CDR3 sequence is 17 residues long. J lost 4 bases, V lost 0 bases, and 8 bases had no gene match. Germline CDR1 and CDR2: MNHEY and SVGEGT. CDR3: CASSYSAGTSHPDTQYF. The CDR3 DNA reads TGTGCCAGCAGTTACTCCGCTGGGACTAGCCACCCAGATACGCAGTATTTT.

In this sample, this clone turned up a few times. CDR3 DNA: TGTGCCAGCAGCGGAGTGGGGGCTGAGCAGTTCTTC. The encoded protein is CASSGVGAEQFF. This rearrangement joins TRBV7-9 to TRBJ2-1, with D possibly TRBD1 on 6 matching bases. V was cut by 5 bases and J by 9 bases, with 11 bases left in between. This CDR3 spans 12 amino acids. The V gene's germline CDR1 is SEHNR and CDR2 FQNEAQ (reference sequence).